The entry below gives a single T cell receptor beta chain sequence along with its context. The data derive from a study of blood T cell repertoires in COVID-19. Study details: Acute and convalescent COVID-19 specimens originated in the United States, Italy and Spain. PBMCs, B-cell-depleted T cells, or T cells provided the cDNA or gDNA that made up the material.

In Seattle, patients joined the study during active infection and were tracked longitudinally. Germline values: CDR1 SNHLY, CDR2 FYNNEI. The CDR3 runs 15 residues. Trimming at V came to 6 bases and at J to 1 base, leaving 8 bases not matched to a gene. Clones were read by immunoSEQ multiplex PCR, and TCRdb kept only the in-frame ones, dropping some. The sample has roughly 100,000 clones, around 90% seen once; the top ten hold 5.2%. Sequenced input: peripheral blood. This TCR derives from a woman aged 50 to 65 with COVID-19, enrolled during active disease. J is TRBJ2-7 and V is TRBV2; 8 nucleotides align to TRBD2. The CDR3 coding sequence is TGTGCCAGCAGGCCGACTAGCGTGAGATCCTACGAGCAGTACTTC. Residues: CASRPTSVRSYEQYF.